This record concerns one T cell receptor (beta chain) sequence. Profiled with immunoSEQ multiplex PCR; TCRdb holds only in-frame clones, not every one. The sample holds some 320,000 clones, over 85% seen once. This specimen comes from a study of blood T cell repertoires in COVID-19. Trimming took off 3 bases at V and 4 bases at J, with 27 bases between the two ends. Germline CDR1 and CDR2: MGHRA and YSYEKL. CDR3 size: 19 residues. Sample: PBMCs or T cells enriched from blood (not recorded which). The V and J genes are TRBV4-1 and TRBJ1-1; D gene uncertain. This TCR derives from a man in his sixties who had recovered from COVID-19. CDR3 nucleotides: TGCGCCAGCAGCCAGATAGGATCCGGGTTCCGTTTGTTGAGCACTGAAGCTTTCTTT. Its protein is CASSQIGSGFRLLSTEAFF.